These 19 T cell receptor beta chains were sequenced from one sample in a study of blood T cells in healthy people across ages. A second PCR, run for about 6 to 11 cycles, used a sample-barcoded 5' primer plus a J-beta primer mix. TCRdb independently ran MiXCR on the 5' RACE reads; one entry per CDR3 protein. The top ten clones hold about a fifth of a sample with about 970,000 distinct CDR3 sequences, about 53% of them seen once. The sequencing input was blood. The receptors originated from a woman in her sixties or seventies in good health.

This clonotype was observed a few times. DNA for the CDR3: TGCAGTGCTTCCAGGGCTTCTGCAGTAACAGATACGCAGTATTTT. Translated: CSASRASAVTDTQYF. This rearrangement joins TRBV20-1 to TRBJ2-3; maybe TRBD1 (5 bases). This CDR3 has 15 residues. The germline V gene has CDR1 DFQATT and CDR2 SNEGSKA (reference sequence). The V end lost 5 bases, the J end lost 3 bases, and 18 bases lay between the germline ends.

The chain links TRBV11-1 to TRBJ2-5; no reliable D call. The V end lost 1 base, the J end lost 7 bases, and 10 bases lay between the germline ends. The CDR3 covers 13 residues. Per the germline V gene, CDR1 is SGHAT and CDR2 is FQDESV (reference sequence). CDR3 DNA sequence: TGTGCCAGCAGCTTAGAGGTCTTTGGGACCCAGTACTTC. Translating gives CASSLEVFGTQYF.

The rearrangement uses TRBV4-1 and TRBJ2-3, with D possibly being TRBD1 (5 bases). The CDR3 sequence is 17 residues long. Germline values: CDR1 MGHRA, CDR2 YSYEKL. V was clipped by 0 bases and J by 2 bases, with 15 bases between them. CDR3 protein: CASSQDHRQYLTDTQYF. Here the CDR3 DNA reads TGCGCCAGCAGCCAAGATCACCGACAGTACCTCACAGATACGCAGTATTTT.

This sequence joins TRBV7-9 and TRBJ2-1; D may be TRBD2 (5 bases). Germline values: CDR1 SEHNR, CDR2 FQNEAQ (reference sequence). V was cut by 8 bases and J by 9 bases, with 14 bases left in between. This CDR3 region has 12 residues. The CDR3 DNA reads TGTGCCAGCTTCGACGAGGACTTTGAGCAGTTCTTC. It codes for CASFDEDFEQFF.

The gene calls are TRBV20-1 and TRBJ2-1, with no clear D. CDR3 size: 12 residues. Germline assignment: CDR1 DFQATT and CDR2 SNEGSKA (reference sequence). Trimming took off 5 bases at V and 8 bases at J, with 13 bases between the two ends. CDR3 DNA sequence: TGCAGTGCTTCGAGTAGTGGGTATGAGCAGTTCTTC. It encodes CSASSSGYEQFF.

The genes are TRBV20-1 and TRBJ2-1, with D uncertain. Trimming took 6 bases from V and 3 from J, leaving 15 bases between them. Germline assignment: CDR1 DFQATT and CDR2 SNEGSKA (reference sequence). The CDR3 spans 14 residues. The CDR3 loop is CSATPGRYYNEQFF. CDR3 nucleotide sequence: TGCAGTGCCACCCCCGGGCGGTACTACAATGAGCAGTTCTTC.

In this sample, this clonotype turned up a few times. The chain recombines TRBV4-1 with TRBJ1-2; a weak D match, TRBD1 (6 bases). This CDR3 comprises 17 residues. Trimming cost V 1 base and J 4 bases, with 19 bases left between them. The germline V gene has CDR1 MGHRA and CDR2 YSYEKL. The CDR3 DNA sequence: TGCGCCAGCAGCCAAGTCGGCGGGGGCGCGGGGCCCTATGGCTACACCTTC. This translates into CASSQVGGGAGPYGYTF.

The V and J genes are TRBV29-1 and TRBJ2-3; 9 positions match TRBD1. V trimming: 4 bases; J trimming: 3 bases; junction bases outside the gene matches: 11. CDR3 length: 16 residues. Germline CDR1 reads SQVTM; CDR2 reads ANQGSEA. The CDR3 DNA reads as TGCAGCGTTGGGTCAAGACAGGGGGTAGGGACAGATACGCAGTATTTT. It translates to CSVGSRQGVGTDTQYF.

This clonotype has only one observation. A read error may explain this, as a much larger clone is one base away. The genes are TRBV29-1 and TRBJ2-1, with D perhaps assigned TRBD1 or TRBD2 (5 bases each). Between the trimmed V and J ends, which lost 3 bases and 6 bases, there was a span of 18 bases. This CDR3 contains 15 residues. Germline CDR1 is SQVTM and CDR2 is ANQGSEA. CDR3 nucleotides: TGCAGCGTTGACGGGGCAGCGAGGGGCTCCAATGAGCAGTTCTTC. Its translation is CSVDGAARGSNEQFF.

V is TRBV5-6 and J is TRBJ2-7; D call uncertain. Germline V gene data show CDR1 as SGHDT and CDR2 as YYEEEE. V lost 1 base, J lost 2 bases, and 13 bases lay in between. CDR3 length equals 15 residues. CDR3 sequence reads: CASSLSHPETYEQYF. The CDR3 DNA follows: TGTGCCAGCAGCTTGTCCCATCCAGAAACCTACGAGCAGTACTTC.

V and J are TRBV12-3 or TRBV12-4 and TRBJ2-7; tentative D call: TRBD2 (5 bases). V shed 5 bases and J shed 0 bases, with 17 bases lying between them. The CDR3 length is 16 residues. The CDR3: CASSQSPLVVSYEQYF. The CDR3, as DNA: TGTGCCAGCAGTCAATCTCCACTAGTGGTCTCCTACGAGCAGTACTTC.

The V and J genes are TRBV20-1 and TRBJ1-2; D is undetermined. The CDR3 has 11 residues. In germline, CDR1 is DFQATT, CDR2 SNEGSKA (reference sequence). The CDR3 here is CSPMEGYGYTF. CDR3 DNA: TGCAGCCCGATGGAGGGCTATGGCTACACCTTC.

This clonotype was counted only a few times. The J gene is TRBJ2-7, the V gene TRBV29-1; 7 nucleotides match TRBD1. The length of the CDR3 is 17 residues. The junction had 18 bases not matched to a gene; V was cut back by 3 bases and J by 4 bases. Germline V gene lookup returns CDR1 SQVTM and CDR2 ANQGSEA. The CDR3 spells CSVEGLAMGPGGYEQYF. CDR3 DNA: TGCAGCGTTGAGGGCCTGGCTATGGGGCCAGGGGGTTACGAGCAGTACTTC.

The chain carries TRBV18 and TRBJ1-1; maybe TRBD1 (6 bases). This CDR3 contains 15 residues. The V gene's germline CDR1 is KGHSH and CDR2 LQKENI. V was trimmed by 4 bases and J by 1 base, leaving 13 bases between them. The CDR3 DNA reads as TGTGCCAGCTCACTCGGACAGACCCAGAACACTGAAGCTTTCTTT. Translating it yields CASSLGQTQNTEAFF.

This chain uses TRBV20-1 with TRBJ2-1, with D perhaps TRBD2 (6 bases). The CDR3 is 13 amino acids. V was pared by 1 base and J by 8 bases, with 12 bases between. Germline values: CDR1 DFQATT, CDR2 SNEGSKA (reference sequence). CDR3 amino acids: CSARGSGGDEQFF. The CDR3 coding sequence is TGCAGTGCTAGAGGTAGCGGTGGGGATGAGCAGTTCTTC.

As regards this clonotype: A read error may account for a junction end that differs from germline. The genes are TRBV20-1 and TRBJ2-1; TRBD2 aligns across 12 bases. The J call may be mistaken, given a closer DNA end match to TRBJ2-7. Germline-derived CDR1 and CDR2 are DFQATT and SNEGSKA (reference sequence). This CDR3 comprises 16 residues. The CDR3 protein is CGARDNRLAGASEQYF. The CDR3 DNA sequence: TGCGGTGCTAGAGATAACCGACTAGCGGGAGCTAGTGAGCAGTACTTC.

This clonotype was detected a few times. This chain connects TRBV7-2 to TRBJ2-1; 9 bases fit TRBD1. Germline V CDR1 and CDR2: SGHTA, FQGNSA. This CDR3 comprises 17 residues. With 2 bases clipped from V and 7 bases from J, the junction kept 12 bases outside the gene matches. DNA of the CDR3: TGTGCCAGCAGCTTAACCACCGGGACAGGGTGGGGTAATGAGCAGTTCTTC. Residues: CASSLTTGTGWGNEQFF.

V usage is TRBV18 and J usage is TRBJ2-3; perhaps TRBD1 as D (6 bases). Trimming left V 6 bases short and J 0 bases short, with 19 bases between. Germline loops: CDR1 KGHSH, CDR2 LQKENI. There are 17 residues in the CDR3. As DNA, the CDR3 is TGTGCCAGCTCCCACAATACCGCAGGGGCTAGCACAGATACGCAGTATTTT. It encodes CASSHNTAGASTDTQYF.

The rearrangement links TRBV29-1 to TRBJ2-7; D may correspond to TRBD1 or TRBD2 (5 bases each). Trimming left V 6 bases short and J 4 bases short, with 16 bases between. The CDR3 loop spans 13 amino acids. From germline, CDR1 is SQVTM and CDR2 ANQGSEA. The CDR3 DNA reads as TGCAGCGTGGGGCAGGGAGAGATGTACGAGCAGTACTTC. This encodes CSVGQGEMYEQYF.